These 29 T cell receptor beta chains originate from one sample sequenced in a study of immune heterogeneity within non-small cell lung tumors. Template input was genomic DNA from bulk tumor (around 630 ng per sample). Spaced far apart, several biopsies were taken from each primary tumor during surgery. Their non-small cell lung cancer was newly diagnosed and untreated, and the patients underwent curative surgery. A multiplex PCR containing 32 V primers and 13 J primers was used to amplify TCR beta CDR3. TCRdb passed the multiplex PCR reads through MiXCR, listing each CDR3 protein once. The sample lists under 7,000 distinct CDR3 sequences, less than 25% occurring once. The sample comprised lung tumor tissue. These receptors were taken from a female donor with non-small cell lung cancer.

This clonotype is judged medium-sized (0.01 to 0.1%). The rearrangement joins TRBV10-3 to TRBJ2-7, with a tentative D call TRBD2 (5 bases). V lost 6 bases and J 0 bases, leaving 9 bases between the germline ends. This CDR3 has 13 residues. Germline assignment: CDR1 ENHRY and CDR2 SYGVKD. The CDR3 here is CAIRGESSYEQYF. The CDR3 DNA follows: TGTGCCATCAGGGGAGAGAGCTCCTACGAGCAGTACTTC.

The V gene is TRBV29-1, the J gene TRBJ2-1; D is tentatively TRBD1 or TRBD2 (5 bases each). The CDR3 is made up of 11 amino acids. Trimming left V 4 bases short and J 10 bases short, with 11 bases between. Germline V gene lookup returns CDR1 SQVTM and CDR2 ANQGSEA. CDR3 nucleotide sequence: TGCAGCGTTGCCGGGGCGCGCGAGCAGTTCTTC. Its translation is CSVAGAREQFF.

The gene calls are TRBV6-4 and TRBJ2-5, with D uncertain. CDR1 and CDR2 (germline): MRHNA, SNTAGT. The CDR3 totals 10 residues. With 9 bases removed from V and 5 bases from J, the gap between germline ends came to 7 bases. The CDR3 protein is CASLPETQYF. The DNA for the CDR3 is TGTGCCAGTCTACCGGAGACCCAGTACTTC.

The J gene is TRBJ1-2, the V gene TRBV5-4; D is undetermined. Germline CDR1 and CDR2: SGHNT and YYREEE (reference sequence). V shed 0 bases and J shed 3 bases, with 9 bases lying between them. The CDR3 is 14 amino acids. The CDR3 DNA reads as TGTGCCAGCAGCTTGGATTTAGGGCACTATGGCTACACCTTC. It specifies CASSLDLGHYGYTF.

By its share, this clonotype is medium-sized. The chain combines TRBV28 with TRBJ2-2, with D unresolved. The CDR3 is made up of 13 amino acids. The germline V gene has CDR1 MDHEN and CDR2 SYDVKM. V was pared by 6 bases and J by 5 bases, with 10 bases between. This CDR3 is CASRVGGTGELFF. Here the CDR3 DNA reads TGTGCCAGCAGAGTCGGCGGAACCGGGGAGCTGTTTTTT.

This clonotype is termed medium-sized. This chain uses TRBV20-1 with TRBJ2-7; 12 bases map to TRBD1. Germline CDR1 reads DFQATT; CDR2 reads SNEGSKA (reference sequence). V was clipped by 5 bases and J by 3 bases; unmatched bases: 8. The CDR3 consists of 15 residues. The CDR3 DNA reads TGCAGTGCTGAGGGGACAGGGGGCGCTGGCTACGAGCAGTACTTC. Its translation is CSAEGTGGAGYEQYF.

By share, this clonotype ranks as medium-sized. This sequence joins TRBV30 and TRBJ2-7; tentatively, D is TRBD1 (6 bases). The V end lost 3 bases, the J end lost 0 bases, and 15 bases lay between the germline ends. The germline V gene encodes CDR1 GTSNPN and CDR2 SVGIG (reference sequence). This CDR3 has 15 amino acids. DNA for the CDR3: TGTGCCTGGAGCGGGGACATCCGCCCCTCCTACGAGCAGTACTTC. Translated, it gives CAWSGDIRPSYEQYF.

The CDR3 region is CASSYLTSGSQETQYF. The CDR3 bases are TGTGCCAGCAGTTACTTGACTAGCGGCTCCCAAGAGACCCAGTACTTC. This chain links TRBV2 with TRBJ2-5, with 9 positions matching TRBD2. In germline, CDR1 is SNHLY, CDR2 FYNNEI. The CDR3 is 16 amino acids. The junction had 8 bases not matched to a gene; V was cut back by 5 bases and J by 1 base.

The chain combines TRBV2 with TRBJ2-5; 14 bases match TRBD2. This CDR3 contains 14 residues. CDR1 is SNHLY and CDR2 is FYNNEI in the germline V gene. Trimming took 6 bases from V and 4 from J; bases not matched to a gene: 1. The CDR3 sequence is CASSGTSGRETQYF. CDR3 in DNA: TGTGCCAGCAGCGGGACTAGCGGGAGAGAGACCCAGTACTTC.

This clonotype was seen only a few times. The rearrangement links TRBV7-3 to TRBJ2-1, with TRBD1 identical over 7 bases. After removal of 1 base from V and 6 bases from J, the junction contained 0 bases not matched to a gene. The CDR3 spans 13 residues. The germline CDR1 and CDR2 sequences are SGHTA and FQGTGA. The CDR3 here is CASSLNRGNEQFF. The CDR3 DNA is TGTGCCAGCAGCTTAAACAGGGGCAATGAGCAGTTCTTC.

This sequence joins TRBV29-1 and TRBJ2-1, with D possibly TRBD1 on 6 matching bases. V was clipped by 2 bases and J by 8 bases, with 16 bases between them. CDR1 is SQVTM, CDR2 ANQGSEA, per germline. This CDR3 comprises 14 residues. CDR3 bases: TGCAGCGTTGAACGGACCGAGGGGGTTGATGAGCAGTTCTTC. As protein: CSVERTEGVDEQFF.

By sample fraction, this clonotype is medium-sized (0.01 to 0.1%). V is TRBV19 and J is TRBJ1-5, with D uncertain. The germline CDR1 and CDR2 sequences are LNHDA and SQIVND (reference sequence). There are 17 residues in the CDR3. Between the trimmed V and J ends, which lost 7 bases and 1 base, there was a span of 20 bases. CDR3 region: CASTSRGPSWSNQPQHF. The CDR3 coding sequence is TGTGCCAGTACCTCACGCGGACCGTCATGGAGCAATCAGCCCCAGCATTTT.

The CDR3 loop is CATSDIAGTERYNEQFF. Here the CDR3 DNA reads TGTGCCACCAGTGATATCGCCGGGACAGAGAGATACAATGAGCAGTTCTTC. The V and J genes are TRBV24-1 and TRBJ2-1; 7 bases fit TRBD1. CDR1 KGHDR and CDR2 SFDVKD come from the germline V gene. This CDR3 is built from 17 residues. The junction had 11 bases not matched to a gene; V was cut back by 3 bases and J by 4 bases.

In regard to this clonotype: A read error may explain this, as a much larger clone is one base away. V and J are TRBV6-5 and TRBJ2-7, with TRBD2 as a possible D gene (6 bases). This CDR3 is built from 13 residues. Trimming cost V 2 bases and J 3 bases, with 8 bases left between them. Germline V gene data show CDR1 as MNHEY and CDR2 as SVGAGI. The DNA for the CDR3 is TGTGCCAGCAGTTACCGGCGGGGCTACGAGCAGTACTTC. Its translation: CASSYRRGYEQYF.

This clonotype was observed a few times. The CDR3 nucleotides read TGTGCCAGCAGCTTCAGAGGGCTCGGCTACACCTTC. Amino acids: CASSFRGLGYTF. This rearrangement joins TRBV5-4 to TRBJ1-2, with no clear D. The CDR3 has 12 amino acids. The V and J ends lost 2 bases and 8 bases respectively, with 10 bases between them. The V gene's germline CDR1 is SGHNT and CDR2 YYREEE (reference sequence).

This clonotype is deemed medium-sized. The V gene is TRBV3-1, the J gene TRBJ2-5; 11 positions match TRBD2. The germline gives CDR1 LGHDT, CDR2 YNNKEL (reference sequence). Losses at the gene ends were 1 base for V and 4 bases for J; bases not matched to a gene: 5. CDR3 size: 16 residues. In nucleotides, the CDR3 is TGTGCCAGCAGCCAAGGGTCTAGCGGGAGGTTAGAGACCCAGTACTTC. Encoded protein: CASSQGSSGRLETQYF.

By share, this clonotype ranks as medium-sized. The genes are TRBV13 and TRBJ1-5; D uncertain. This CDR3 has 17 residues. Looked up from germline, CDR1 is PRHDT and CDR2 is FYEKMQ (reference sequence). Trimming took 6 bases from V and 0 from J, leaving 18 bases between them. The CDR3 DNA follows: TGTGCCAGCAGGGACCCACGAGGGATATATAGCAATCAGCCCCAGCATTTT. Translation: CASRDPRGIYSNQPQHF.

Concerning this clonotype: Just one base apart from a much larger clone, this may be a read error. The CDR3 coding sequence is TGTGCCGGCAGTACAGGGGCTAACTATGGCTACACCTTC. This translates into CAGSTGANYGYTF. The J gene is TRBJ1-2, the V gene TRBV12-3 or TRBV12-4, with 7 bases fitting TRBD1. The CDR3 length is 13 residues.

This rearrangement joins TRBV24-1 to TRBJ2-4, with D possibly TRBD2 on 5 matching bases. Germline assignment: CDR1 KGHDR and CDR2 SFDVKD. Trimming took 12 bases from V and 8 from J, leaving 10 bases between them. There are 10 residues in the CDR3. In DNA, the CDR3 is TGTGCCCCCGCCGGGGACATTCAGTACTTC. This codes for CAPAGDIQYF.

By share, this clonotype ranks as medium-sized. The V gene is TRBV20-1, the J gene TRBJ1-2; TRBD1 aligns across 9 bases. CDR1 is DFQATT and CDR2 is SNEGSKA in the germline V gene (reference sequence). The V gene end was trimmed by 5 bases and the J gene end by 7 bases; junction bases not matched to a gene: 8. This CDR3 spans 13 amino acids. The CDR3 reads CSARGTGISGYTF. CDR3 DNA: TGCAGTGCTCGGGGGACAGGGATCAGTGGCTACACCTTC.

By share, this clonotype ranks as medium-sized. J is TRBJ2-3 and V is TRBV10-1, with D possibly being TRBD2 (6 bases). Trimming shortened V by 6 bases and J by 2 bases, and 9 bases separated the two germline ends. This CDR3 is built from 13 residues. The germline V gene has CDR1 WNHNN and CDR2 SYGVQD (reference sequence). CDR3 sequence: CASRAGPTDTQYF. The CDR3 coding sequence is TGCGCCAGCAGAGCGGGTCCCACAGATACGCAGTATTTT.

The chain uses TRBV11-2 and TRBJ2-7; 11 bases fit TRBD2. Germline CDR1 and CDR2: SGHAT and FQNNGV. The length of the CDR3 is 15 residues. J gave up 3 bases and V 2 bases, and 3 bases lay outside the gene matches. Here the CDR3 DNA reads TGTGCCAGCAGCTTATTGACTAGCGGGAACTACGAGCAGTACTTC. Its translation: CASSLLTSGNYEQYF.

This chain links TRBV10-3 with TRBJ1-6; no definite D call. Germline V CDR1 and CDR2: ENHRY, SYGVKD. The CDR3 is made up of 13 amino acids. V shed 7 bases and J shed 7 bases, with 11 bases lying between them. DNA for the CDR3: TGTGCCATCAACCCCACGGCGAATTCACCCCTCCACTTT. It encodes CAINPTANSPLHF.

By share, this clonotype counts as medium-sized. The V call is TRBV24-1, the J call TRBJ2-3; D might be TRBD1 or TRBD2, each matching 6 bases. The V gene lost 0 bases and the J gene lost 2 bases, with 14 bases spanning the gap. The CDR3 totals 17 residues. CDR1 and CDR2 (germline): KGHDR, SFDVKD. The CDR3 DNA reads TGTGCCACCAGTGATTTGGGGGGGCGTGGAGACACAGATACGCAGTATTTT. It codes for CATSDLGGRGDTDTQYF.

This clonotype is classed as medium-sized (0.01 to 0.1%). V gene TRBV4-2 combines with J gene TRBJ1-1, with TRBD1 identical over 12 bases. This CDR3 has 15 amino acids. Germline assignment: CDR1 LGHNA and CDR2 YNFKEQ. The V gene end was trimmed by 5 bases and the J gene end by 10 bases; junction bases not matched to a gene: 11. For the CDR3, the DNA is TGTGCCAGCAGCGAATCGTCCGGGACAGGGGGCTTAGCTTTCTTT. Its protein is CASSESSGTGGLAFF.

By sample fraction, this clonotype is medium-sized. V and J are TRBV5-1 and TRBJ1-2, with 7 bases that match TRBD1. Losses at the gene ends were 4 bases for V and 4 bases for J; bases not matched to a gene: 19. The germline V gene has CDR1 SGHRS and CDR2 YFSETQ. This CDR3 is 18 amino acids long. The CDR3, as DNA: TGCGCCAGCAGCGGCCCCCCGACGAACGACAGGGAGGTCTATGGCTACACCTTC. This gives the protein CASSGPPTNDREVYGYTF.

This clonotype is medium-sized. The V gene is TRBV6-2 or TRBV6-3, the J gene TRBJ2-7; D is undetermined. Deletions cut 0 bases from V and 6 bases from J, with 3 bases between. Germline CDR1 MNHEY, CDR2 SVGEGT. This CDR3 region has 11 residues. The CDR3 DNA follows: TGTGCCAGCAGTTACTCAGGCGAGCAGTACTTC. Encoded protein: CASSYSGEQYF.

Note on this clonotype: One end of the junction is discordant with germline, which a read error may explain. This sequence joins TRBV9 and TRBJ2-7; tentatively, D is TRBD1 or TRBD2 (5 bases each). The CDR3 has 13 residues. CDR1 and CDR2 (germline): SGDLS, YYNGEE. CDR3: CAGSVGDSYEQYF. DNA of the CDR3: TGTGCCGGCAGCGTGGGGGATTCCTACGAGCAGTACTTC.

V gene TRBV29-1 combines with J gene TRBJ2-7; TRBD1 agrees at 7 bases. J gave up 6 bases and V 8 bases, and 16 bases lay outside the gene matches. The germline V gene encodes CDR1 SQVTM and CDR2 ANQGSEA. The CDR3 is 14 residues long. The CDR3 loop is CSSGETGSPGEQYF. As DNA, the CDR3 is TGCAGCTCCGGAGAGACAGGGTCCCCGGGCGAGCAGTACTTC.